These T cell receptor beta chains were read from a single sample in a study of blood T cell repertoires in COVID-19. The assay was immunoSEQ multiplex PCR, and TCRdb's table has in-frame clones only and misses some. The data show about 490,000 clones, with 70% to 90% seen just once and more than 3% held by the top ten. Specimen: peripheral blood. These receptors were collected from a human donor in a cohort sampled during active COVID-19. The CDR3 runs from the conserved cysteine through the conserved F or W. The order of the fields is J gene, V gene, CDR3 protein.

J: TRBJ1-1
V: TRBV10-1
CDR3: CASSEGSGAEAFF

J: TRBJ2-1
V: TRBV4-1
CDR3: CASSQESTVNEQFF

J: TRBJ2-1
V: TRBV5-4
CDR3: CASSWRTLAGGSRNEQFF

J: TRBJ2-2
V: TRBV19
CDR3: CASSQDRILLYTGELFF

J: TRBJ1-1
V: TRBV27
CDR3: CASSPNRGYTEAFF

J: TRBJ2-1
V: TRBV4-1
CDR3: CASSHPGLYNEQFF

J: TRBJ2-7
V: TRBV19
CDR3: CASSIMDGNLYEQYF

J: TRBJ1-2
V: TRBV3-1/TRBV3-2
CDR3: CASSQDLGTNYGYTF

J: TRBJ2-3
V: TRBV7-3
CDR3: CASSFGLATDTQYF

J: TRBJ1-1
V: TRBV15
CDR3: CATSPFPRQGGNTEAFF

J: TRBJ1-1
V: TRBV7-9
CDR3: CASSSTGARNTEAFF

J: TRBJ2-3
V: TRBV19
CDR3: CASSIRTGSTDTQYF

J: TRBJ1-2
V: TRBV5-1
CDR3: CASSRDGGANYGYTF